This T cell receptor (beta chain) was recovered during a study of T cells in Graves' hyperthyroidism and ophthalmopathy. It was RNA transcripts that yielded the amplified TCR beta CDR3 regions. The TCR CDR3 was amplified in a first-round RT-PCR using the HTBI primer set. TCRdb re-analysed the multiplex PCR reads in MiXCR, keeping a single row per CDR3 protein. The sample consists of 750,000 to 950,000 distinct CDR3 sequences, roughly 40% of them appearing once. Germline V gene sequence: CDR1 ENHRY, CDR2 SYGVKD. V was clipped by 4 bases and J by 5 bases, with 7 bases between them. CDR3 size: 12 residues. This clonotype was seen only a few times.

Sequencing was carried out using blood. The chain recombines TRBV10-3 with TRBJ2-3; D uncertain. The receptor was isolated from a man aged 18 to 30 with Graves' hyperthyroidism. The CDR3 sequence: CAISGVEDTQYF. The CDR3 DNA reads as TGTGCCATCAGTGGTGTTGAAGATACGCAGTATTTT.